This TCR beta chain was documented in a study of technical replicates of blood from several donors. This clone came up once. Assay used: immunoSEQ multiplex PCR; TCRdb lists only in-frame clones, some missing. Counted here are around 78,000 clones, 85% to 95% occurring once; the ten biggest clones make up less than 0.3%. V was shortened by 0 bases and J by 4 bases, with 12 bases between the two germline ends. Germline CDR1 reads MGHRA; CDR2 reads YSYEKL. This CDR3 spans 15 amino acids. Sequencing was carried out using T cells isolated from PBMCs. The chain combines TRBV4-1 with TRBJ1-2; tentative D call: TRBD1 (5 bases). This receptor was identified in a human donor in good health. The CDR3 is CASSQDRTGGYGYTF. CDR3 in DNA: TGCGCCAGCAGCCAAGATAGGACGGGGGGCTATGGCTACACCTTC.